The 10 T cell receptor beta chains given below trace back to one sample, sequenced in a study of Tregs in tolerant kidney transplant recipients. TCRdb's table, derived via immunoSEQ multiplex PCR, lists solely in-frame clones and lacks some. The data show around 77,000 clones, 95% to 98% seen once. The starting material was CD4+ T cells from blood, obtained before the transplant. The receptors shown here come from a human donor who received a combined kidney and bone marrow transplant.

This chain uses TRBV4-3 with TRBJ2-1, with D unclear. The germline CDR1 and CDR2 sequences are LGHNA and YSLEER. This CDR3 is 16 amino acids long. Trimming stripped 3 bases from V and 8 bases from J, with 20 bases between. CDR3 bases: TGCGCCAGCAGCCACGGTTACGAACAGTTCCTCCATGAGCAGTTCTTC. Translated: CASSHGYEQFLHEQFF.

The rearrangement joins TRBV2 to TRBJ2-3; D unresolved. The V gene lost 6 bases and the J gene lost 1 base, with 17 bases spanning the gap. This CDR3 region has 16 residues. CDR1 is SNHLY, CDR2 FYNNEI, per germline. CDR3 in DNA: TGTGCCAGCAGAGCCGACTCCGAATGGCGCACAGATACGCAGTATTTT. This gives the protein CASRADSEWRTDTQYF.

A remark on this clone: The same CDR3 is also encoded by other DNA sequences in this sample. The chain is built from TRBV4-3 and TRBJ2-3; no clear D gene. Trimming pared 0 bases from V and 1 base from J, leaving 5 bases between. The CDR3 extends over 14 amino acids. CDR1 LGHNA and CDR2 YSLEER come from the germline V gene. CDR3 bases: TGCGCCAGCAGCCAAGATTCAGGCACAGATACGCAGTATTTT. Amino acids: CASSQDSGTDTQYF.

This chain connects TRBV5-1 to TRBJ1-2, with D possibly being TRBD1 (5 bases). In germline, CDR1 is SGHRS, CDR2 YFSETQ. This CDR3 contains 13 residues. V was clipped by 0 bases and J by 8 bases, with 11 bases between them. DNA of the CDR3: TGCGCCAGCAGCTTGGGCAGGGTAAGCGGCTACACCTTC. Translation: CASSLGRVSGYTF.

The chain carries TRBV5-4 and TRBJ1-2; possibly TRBD1 for D (6 bases). Germline lookup yields CDR1 SGHNT and CDR2 YYREEE (reference sequence). This CDR3 has 13 amino acids. Trimming took 4 bases from V and 5 from J, leaving 12 bases between them. CDR3 coding DNA: TGTGCCAGCAGCCTGGACAGTAAATATGGCTACACCTTC. This translates into CASSLDSKYGYTF. Combining the CDR3 with reference TRBV5-4 and TRBJ1-2 gives the whole variable domain ETGVTQSPTHLIKTRGQQVTLRCSSQSGHNTVSWYQQALGQGPQFIFQYYREEENGRGNFPPRFSGLQFPNYSSELNVNALELDDSALYLCASSLDSKYGYTFGSGTRLTVV.

This clone showed up just a few times. The chain couples TRBV9 to TRBJ2-3; D call uncertain. Looked up from germline, CDR1 is SGDLS and CDR2 is YYNGEE. The V end lost 4 bases, the J end lost 6 bases, and 9 bases lay between the germline ends. There are 12 residues in the CDR3. In nucleotides, the CDR3 is TGTGCCAGCAGCCGCGATCGTGATACGCAGTATTTT. This gives the protein CASSRDRDTQYF.

V gene TRBV2 combines with J gene TRBJ2-5, with D possibly matching TRBD2 (5 bases). The germline V gene has CDR1 SNHLY and CDR2 FYNNEI. CDR3 length equals 15 residues. Trimming cost V 8 bases and J 2 bases, with 18 bases left between them. The CDR3 reads CASHPLSGTQETQYF. The CDR3 nucleotides read TGTGCCAGCCACCCTCTCAGCGGAACACAAGAGACCCAGTACTTC.

The chain recombines TRBV7-2 with TRBJ1-2, with TRBD1 as a possible D gene (6 bases). The CDR3 contains 16 residues. Trimming took 5 bases from V and 5 from J, leaving 21 bases between them. CDR1 is SGHTA, CDR2 FQGNSA, per germline. The CDR3 DNA follows: TGTGCCAGCAGCAGCTCCACAGGGACGAAGGCTTATGGCTACACCTTC. It encodes CASSSSTGTKAYGYTF.

The chain carries TRBV28 and TRBJ1-2; 8 nucleotides line up with TRBD1. Per germline, CDR1 MDHEN and CDR2 SYDVKM. V was clipped by 2 bases and J by 8 bases; unmatched bases: 7. This CDR3 spans 14 amino acids. The CDR3 sequence is CASSLVGQGSGYTF. DNA for the CDR3: TGTGCCAGCAGTTTAGTAGGACAGGGAAGCGGCTACACCTTC.

Points on this clone: This sample includes further DNA sequences coding for the same CDR3. V usage is TRBV7-7 and J usage is TRBJ2-5, with TRBD2 matching over 14 bases. V shed 1 base and J 2 bases; nucleotides not matched to a gene: 0. From germline, CDR1 is SSHAT and CDR2 FNYEAQ (reference sequence). The CDR3 is 16 amino acids. The CDR3 bases are TGTGCCAGCAGCTTAGGACTAGCGGGAGGGCAAGAGACCCAGTACTTC. This sequence encodes CASSLGLAGGQETQYF. Full variable domain (remainder filled in from reference TRBV7-7 and TRBJ2-5): GAGVSQSPRYKVTKRGQDVTLRCDPISSHATLYWYQQALGQGPEFLTYFNYEAQPDKSGLPSDRFSAERPEGSISTLTIQRTEQRDSAMYRCASSLGLAGGQETQYFGPGTRLLVL.